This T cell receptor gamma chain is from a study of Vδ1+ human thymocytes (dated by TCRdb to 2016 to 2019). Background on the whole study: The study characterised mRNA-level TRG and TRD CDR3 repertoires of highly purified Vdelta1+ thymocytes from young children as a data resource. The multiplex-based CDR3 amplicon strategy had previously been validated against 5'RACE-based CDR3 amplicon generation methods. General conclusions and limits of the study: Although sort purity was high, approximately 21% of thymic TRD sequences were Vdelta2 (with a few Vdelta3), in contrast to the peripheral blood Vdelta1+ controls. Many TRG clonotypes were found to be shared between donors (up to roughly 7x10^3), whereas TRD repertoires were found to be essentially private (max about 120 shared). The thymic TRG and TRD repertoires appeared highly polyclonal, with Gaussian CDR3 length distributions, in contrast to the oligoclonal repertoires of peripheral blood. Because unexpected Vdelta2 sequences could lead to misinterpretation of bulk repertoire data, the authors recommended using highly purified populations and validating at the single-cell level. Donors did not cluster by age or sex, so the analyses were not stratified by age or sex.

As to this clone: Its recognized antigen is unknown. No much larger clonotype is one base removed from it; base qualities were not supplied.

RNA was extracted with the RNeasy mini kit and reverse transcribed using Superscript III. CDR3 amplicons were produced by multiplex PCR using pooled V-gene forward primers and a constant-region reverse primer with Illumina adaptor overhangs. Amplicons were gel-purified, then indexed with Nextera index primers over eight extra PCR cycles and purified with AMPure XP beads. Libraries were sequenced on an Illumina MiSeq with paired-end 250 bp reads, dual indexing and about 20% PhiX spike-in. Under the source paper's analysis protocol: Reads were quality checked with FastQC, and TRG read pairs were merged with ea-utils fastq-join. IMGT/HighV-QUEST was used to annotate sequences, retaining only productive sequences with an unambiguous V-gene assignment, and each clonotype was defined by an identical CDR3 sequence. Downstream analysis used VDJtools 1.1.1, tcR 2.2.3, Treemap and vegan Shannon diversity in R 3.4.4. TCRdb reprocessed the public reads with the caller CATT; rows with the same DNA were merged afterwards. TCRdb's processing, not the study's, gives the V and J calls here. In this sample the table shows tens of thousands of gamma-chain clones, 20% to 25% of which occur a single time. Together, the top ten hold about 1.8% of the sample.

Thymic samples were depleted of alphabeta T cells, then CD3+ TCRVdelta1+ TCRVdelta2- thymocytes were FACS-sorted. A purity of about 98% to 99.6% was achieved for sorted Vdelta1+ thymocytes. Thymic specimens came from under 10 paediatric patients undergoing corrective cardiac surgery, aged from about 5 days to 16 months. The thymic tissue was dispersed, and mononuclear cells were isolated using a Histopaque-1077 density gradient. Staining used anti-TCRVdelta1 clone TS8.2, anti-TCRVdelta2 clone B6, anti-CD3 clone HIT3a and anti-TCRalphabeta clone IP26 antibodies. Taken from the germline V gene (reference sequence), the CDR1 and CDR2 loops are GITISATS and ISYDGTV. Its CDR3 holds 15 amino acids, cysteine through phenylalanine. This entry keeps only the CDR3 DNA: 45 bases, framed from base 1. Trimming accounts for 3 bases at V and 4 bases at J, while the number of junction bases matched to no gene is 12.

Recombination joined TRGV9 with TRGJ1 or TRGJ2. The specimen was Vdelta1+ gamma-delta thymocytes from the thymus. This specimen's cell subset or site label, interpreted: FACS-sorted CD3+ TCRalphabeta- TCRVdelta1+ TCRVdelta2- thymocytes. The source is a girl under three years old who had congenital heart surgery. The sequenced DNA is TGTGCCTTGTGGGAGTCCGGTGAAACATATTATAAGAAACTCTTT. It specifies CALWESGETYYKKLF.